This T cell receptor beta chain was observed in a study of shared clonotypes between healthy human individuals. Study overall: Three plates each covered CD4 naive and memory; CD8 naive two, CD8 memory one. Broader study findings: Tissue TCR repertoires likely differ from these blood-only repertoires.

Sequencing used immunoSEQ multiplex PCR; TCRdb keeps in-frame clones, though not all of them. The table includes 950,000 to 1,100,000 clones, roughly 80% detected once. For this clone: The antigen remains undetermined.

The CDR3 sequence is 14 residues long. Looked up from germline, CDR1 is MDHEN and CDR2 is SYDVKM. Between the trimmed V and J ends, which lost 3 bases and 8 bases, there was a span of 13 bases. This chain connects TRBV28 to TRBJ1-4; possible D gene TRBD1, 6 bases. The sequenced sample was memory CD4+ T cells sorted from blood. The subset here: CD45RA-negative fraction. The TCR originated in a man younger than 35 in good health. CDR3 in DNA: TGTGCCAGCAGTTTCACGGGGGGGCAGGAAAAACTGTTTTTT. It is translated as CASSFTGGQEKLFF.